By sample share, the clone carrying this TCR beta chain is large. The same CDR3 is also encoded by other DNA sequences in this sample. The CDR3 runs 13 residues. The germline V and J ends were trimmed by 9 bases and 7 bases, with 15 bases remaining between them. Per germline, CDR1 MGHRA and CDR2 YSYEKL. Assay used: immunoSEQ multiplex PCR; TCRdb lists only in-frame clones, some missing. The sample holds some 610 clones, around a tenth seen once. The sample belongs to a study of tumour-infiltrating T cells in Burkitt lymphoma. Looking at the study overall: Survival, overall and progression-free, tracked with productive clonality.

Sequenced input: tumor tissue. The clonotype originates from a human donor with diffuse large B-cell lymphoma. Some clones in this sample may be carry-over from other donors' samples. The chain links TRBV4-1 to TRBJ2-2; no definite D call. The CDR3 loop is CASSDRPGGELFF. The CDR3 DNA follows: TGCGCCAGTAGTGACCGACCAGGCGGGGAGCTGTTTTTT.